These 11 T cell receptor beta chains share one sample of origin, sequenced in a study of cytomegalovirus exposure and HLA in healthy donors. Primers included in the PCR were 60 Vbeta and 13 Jbeta primers. This table comes from immunoSEQ multiplex PCR, and its TCRdb copy is limited to in-frame clones, with some not included. The data show 150,000 to 200,000 clones, 65% to 80% seen once. The specimen was PBMCs. The source is a woman in her forties in good health and CMV-seropositive.

This CDR3 reads CASRQGGTDTQYF. Here the CDR3 DNA reads TGTGCCAGCAGGCAGGGGGGCACAGATACGCAGTATTTT. The V and J genes are TRBV6-5 and TRBJ2-3; TRBD1 matches 7 bases. CDR3 length: 13 residues. V lost 6 bases and J lost 1; bases outside the gene matches: 1. Germline loops: CDR1 MNHEY, CDR2 SVGAGI.

This clone came up a few times. The chain links TRBV4-3 to TRBJ1-6, with a possible D match to TRBD1 (6 bases). Per the germline V gene, CDR1 is LGHNA and CDR2 is YSLEER. This CDR3 is 14 amino acids long. The ends were cut back, 6 bases at V and 7 bases at J, with 13 bases in the middle. The CDR3 nucleotides read TGCGCCAGCAGTCGCTCCCAGGGGAATTCACCCCTCCACTTT. Translating gives CASSRSQGNSPLHF.

The table lists this clone with a count of one. This chain joins TRBV27 and TRBJ2-2; D gene unclear. The germline gives CDR1 MNHEY, CDR2 SMNVEV (reference sequence). V dropped 7 bases and J dropped 4 bases, with 16 bases sitting between them. The CDR3 covers 15 residues. CDR3 sequence reads: CASTLTGGFTGELFF. The CDR3 DNA reads TGTGCCAGCACTCTTACGGGTGGGTTCACCGGGGAGCTGTTTTTT.

The genes are TRBV10-3 and TRBJ1-1, with a tentative D call TRBD1 (5 bases). This CDR3 region has 13 residues. The ends were cut back, 10 bases at V and 1 base at J, with 13 bases in the middle. Germline-derived CDR1 and CDR2 are ENHRY and SYGVKD. CDR3 protein: CASGTGENTEAFF. The CDR3 region has the DNA TGTGCCAGCGGTACGGGGGAGAACACTGAAGCTTTCTTT.

This chain uses TRBV7-6 with TRBJ2-1; possible D gene TRBD1, 6 bases. V was cut by 2 bases and J by 8 bases, with 10 bases left in between. Germline loops: CDR1 SGHVS, CDR2 FNYEAQ. The CDR3 has 13 residues. The CDR3 DNA is TGTGCCAGCAGCTTAACAGGGTGGGATGAGCAGTTCTTC. It specifies CASSLTGWDEQFF.

This chain joins TRBV7-9 and TRBJ1-4; 12 nucleotides match TRBD1. Trimming cost V 3 bases and J 8 bases; bases outside gene matches: 4. Germline V gene sequence: CDR1 SEHNR, CDR2 FQNEAQ (reference sequence). The CDR3 is 15 amino acids. This CDR3 is CASSLGDRGREKLFF. The CDR3 region has the DNA TGTGCCAGCAGCTTGGGGGACAGGGGGCGAGAAAAACTGTTTTTT. Based on the CDR3 plus reference TRBV7-9 and TRBJ1-4, the full variable domain is DTGVSQNPRHKITKRGQNVTFRCDPISEHNRLYWYRQTLGQGPEFLTYFQNEAQLEKSRLLSDRFSAERPKGSFSTLEIQRTEQGDSAMYLCASSLGDRGREKLFFGSGTQLSVL.

The V and J genes are TRBV30 and TRBJ2-7; a possible D gene is TRBD1 (6 bases). CDR1 GTSNPN and CDR2 SVGIG come from the germline V gene (reference sequence). V shed 1 base and J shed 5 bases, with 12 bases lying between them. The CDR3 sequence is 13 residues long. As DNA, the CDR3 is TGTGCCTGGAGTGGCGGCAGGGGACACGAGCAGTACTTC. Protein: CAWSGGRGHEQYF.

The chain joins TRBV21-1 to TRBJ2-7; no check of the table's D call, TRBD1, against the DNA was made. TRBV21-1 is a documented pseudogene. This CDR3 region has 17 residues. The CDR3 DNA follows: TGTGCCAGCAGCAGCAAAAGAAAGGGGTTGTGCTCCTACGAGCAGTACTTC. Its protein product is CASSSKRKGLCSYEQYF.

This chain connects TRBV28 to TRBJ2-1, with a possible D match to TRBD1 (6 bases). The CDR3 runs to 15 residues. Trimming left V 4 bases short and J 4 bases short, with 14 bases between. CDR1 is MDHEN, CDR2 SYDVKM, per germline. As DNA, the CDR3 is TGTGCCAGCAGTTCACTAGGGGGATCTTACAATGAGCAGTTCTTC. Protein: CASSSLGGSYNEQFF.

The V gene is TRBV10-2, the J gene TRBJ1-1; 8 nucleotides align to TRBD1. This CDR3 is 13 amino acids long. Trimming at V came to 7 bases and at J to 11 bases, leaving 12 bases not matched to a gene. Germline CDR1 and CDR2: WSHSY and SAAADI. CDR3 sequence (DNA): TGCGCCAGCATCATAGGACAGGGCGGGTCGGCTTTCTTT. It encodes CASIIGQGGSAFF.

This chain connects TRBV6-5 to TRBJ1-3, with D possibly TRBD1 on 6 matching bases. V lost 0 bases and J 6 bases, leaving 12 bases between the germline ends. CDR1 is MNHEY and CDR2 is SVGAGI in the germline V gene. This CDR3 has 15 residues. CDR3 amino acids: CASSYSSGAKNTIYF. For the CDR3, the DNA is TGTGCCAGCAGTTACTCGTCAGGGGCTAAAAACACCATATATTTT.